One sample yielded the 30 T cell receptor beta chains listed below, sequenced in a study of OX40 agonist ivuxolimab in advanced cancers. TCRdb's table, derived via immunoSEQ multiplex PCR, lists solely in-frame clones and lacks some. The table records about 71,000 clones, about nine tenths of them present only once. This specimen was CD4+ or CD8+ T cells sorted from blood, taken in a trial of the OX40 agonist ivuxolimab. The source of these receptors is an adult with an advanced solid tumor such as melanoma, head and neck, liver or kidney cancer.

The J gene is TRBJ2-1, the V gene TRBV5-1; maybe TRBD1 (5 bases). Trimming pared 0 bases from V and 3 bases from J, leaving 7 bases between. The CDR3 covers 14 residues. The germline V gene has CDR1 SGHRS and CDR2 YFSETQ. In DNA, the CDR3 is TGCGCCAGCAGCTTGGGGGGCGGCTACAATGAGCAGTTCTTC. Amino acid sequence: CASSLGGGYNEQFF.

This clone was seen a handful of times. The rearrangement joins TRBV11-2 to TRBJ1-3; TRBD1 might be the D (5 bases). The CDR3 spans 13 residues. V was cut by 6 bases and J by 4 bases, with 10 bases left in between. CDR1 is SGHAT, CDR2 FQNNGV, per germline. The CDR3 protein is CASRPQAGNTIYF. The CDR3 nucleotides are TGTGCCAGCAGACCACAGGCGGGAAACACCATATATTTT. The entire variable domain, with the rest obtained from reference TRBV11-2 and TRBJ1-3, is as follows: EAGVAQSPRYKIIEKRQSVAFWCNPISGHATLYWYQQILGQGPKLLIQFQNNGVVDDSQLPKDRFSAERLKGVDSTLKIQPAKLEDSAVYLCASRPQAGNTIYFGEGSWLTVV.

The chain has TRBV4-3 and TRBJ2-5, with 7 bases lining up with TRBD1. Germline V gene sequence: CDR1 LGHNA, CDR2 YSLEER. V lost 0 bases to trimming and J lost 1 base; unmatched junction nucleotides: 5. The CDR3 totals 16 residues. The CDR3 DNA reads TGCGCCAGCAGCCAAGATGTGGGACAGATCCAAGAGACCCAGTACTTC. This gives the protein CASSQDVGQIQETQYF.

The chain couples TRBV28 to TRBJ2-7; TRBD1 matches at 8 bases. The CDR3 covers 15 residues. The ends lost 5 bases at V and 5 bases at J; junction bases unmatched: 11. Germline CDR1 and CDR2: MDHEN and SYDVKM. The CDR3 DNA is TGTGCCAGCAGTCCACGGACAGGGTACGGCGACGAGCAGTACTTC. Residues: CASSPRTGYGDEQYF.

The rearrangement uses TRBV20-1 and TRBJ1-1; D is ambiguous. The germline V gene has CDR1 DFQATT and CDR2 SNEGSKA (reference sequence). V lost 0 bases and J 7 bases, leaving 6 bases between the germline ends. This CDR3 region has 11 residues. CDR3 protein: CSARDGGEAFF. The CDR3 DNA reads TGCAGTGCTAGAGACGGAGGTGAAGCTTTCTTT.

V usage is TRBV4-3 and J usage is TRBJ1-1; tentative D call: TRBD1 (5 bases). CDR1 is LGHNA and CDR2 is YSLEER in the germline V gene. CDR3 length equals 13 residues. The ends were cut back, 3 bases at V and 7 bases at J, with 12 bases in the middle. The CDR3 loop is CASSQVGRGEAFF. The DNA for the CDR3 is TGCGCCAGCAGCCAGGTGGGTAGGGGTGAAGCTTTCTTT.

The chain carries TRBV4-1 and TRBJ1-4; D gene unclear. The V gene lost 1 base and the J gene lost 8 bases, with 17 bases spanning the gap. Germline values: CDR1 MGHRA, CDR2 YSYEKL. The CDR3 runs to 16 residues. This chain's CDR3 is CASSQGPDGFAEKLFF. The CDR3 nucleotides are TGCGCCAGCAGCCAAGGCCCTGACGGGTTTGCGGAAAAACTGTTTTTT.

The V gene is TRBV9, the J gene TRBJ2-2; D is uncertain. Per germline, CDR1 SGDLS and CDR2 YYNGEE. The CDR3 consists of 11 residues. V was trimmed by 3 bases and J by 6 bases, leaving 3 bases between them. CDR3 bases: TGTGCCAGCAGCGAGGCCGGGGAGCTGTTTTTT. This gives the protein CASSEAGELFF.

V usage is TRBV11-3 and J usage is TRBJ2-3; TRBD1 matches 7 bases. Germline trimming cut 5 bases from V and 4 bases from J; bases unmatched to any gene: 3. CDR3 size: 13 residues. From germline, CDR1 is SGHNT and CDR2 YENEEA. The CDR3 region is CASSQQGSDTQYF. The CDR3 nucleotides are TGTGCCAGCAGCCAACAGGGGTCAGATACGCAGTATTTT.

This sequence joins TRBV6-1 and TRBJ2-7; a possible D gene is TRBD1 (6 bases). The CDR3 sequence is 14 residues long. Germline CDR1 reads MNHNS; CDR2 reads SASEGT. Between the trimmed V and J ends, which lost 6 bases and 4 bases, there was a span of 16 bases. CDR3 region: CASSRDTTFYEQYF. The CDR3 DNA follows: TGTGCCAGCAGCCGGGACACGACCTTTTACGAGCAGTACTTC.

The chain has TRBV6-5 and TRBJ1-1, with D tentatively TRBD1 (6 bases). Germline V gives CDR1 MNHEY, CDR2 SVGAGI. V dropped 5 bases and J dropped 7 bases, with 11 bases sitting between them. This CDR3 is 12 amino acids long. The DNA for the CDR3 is TGTGCCAGCAGTGGACAGAACCTTGAAGCTTTCTTT. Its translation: CASSGQNLEAFF.

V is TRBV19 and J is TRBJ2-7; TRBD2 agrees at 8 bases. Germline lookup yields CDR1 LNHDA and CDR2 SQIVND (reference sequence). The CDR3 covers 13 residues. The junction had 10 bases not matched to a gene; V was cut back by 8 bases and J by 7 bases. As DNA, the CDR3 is TGTGCCAGTCGTCCAGCGGGAGCTGGTGAGCAGTACTTC. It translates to CASRPAGAGEQYF.

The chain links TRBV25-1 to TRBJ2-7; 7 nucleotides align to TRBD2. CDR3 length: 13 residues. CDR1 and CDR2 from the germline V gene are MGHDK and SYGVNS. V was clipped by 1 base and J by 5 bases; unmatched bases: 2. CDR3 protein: CASSEWGGHEQYF. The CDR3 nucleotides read TGTGCCAGCAGTGAATGGGGGGGACACGAGCAGTACTTC.

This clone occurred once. CDR3 bases: TGTGCCAGCTCTCAGGGCAGGGCCTACGAGCAGTACTTC. This translates into CASSQGRAYEQYF. V usage is TRBV27 and J usage is TRBJ2-7, with D possibly matching TRBD1 (5 bases). The V and J ends lost 8 bases and 2 bases respectively, with 13 bases between them. Germline CDR1 and CDR2: MNHEY and SMNVEV (reference sequence). The CDR3 has 13 residues.

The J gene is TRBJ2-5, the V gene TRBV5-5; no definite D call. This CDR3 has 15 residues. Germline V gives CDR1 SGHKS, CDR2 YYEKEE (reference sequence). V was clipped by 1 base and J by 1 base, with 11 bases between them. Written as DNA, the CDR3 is TGTGCCAGCAGCTTGTCTGGAGAATTCCAAGAGACCCAGTACTTC. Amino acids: CASSLSGEFQETQYF.

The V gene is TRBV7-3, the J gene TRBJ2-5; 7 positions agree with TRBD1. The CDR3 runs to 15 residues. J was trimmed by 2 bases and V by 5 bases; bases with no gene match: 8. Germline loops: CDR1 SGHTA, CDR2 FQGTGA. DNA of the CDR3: TGTGCCAGCAGCCCCTACGGGACAGATCAAGAGACCCAGTACTTC. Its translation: CASSPYGTDQETQYF.

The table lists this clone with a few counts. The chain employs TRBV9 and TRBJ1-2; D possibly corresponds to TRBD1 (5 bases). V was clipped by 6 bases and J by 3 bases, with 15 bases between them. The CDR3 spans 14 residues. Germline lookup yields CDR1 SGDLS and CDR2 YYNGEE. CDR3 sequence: CASTGGMEHYGYTF. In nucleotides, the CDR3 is TGTGCCAGCACGGGGGGAATGGAGCACTATGGCTACACCTTC.

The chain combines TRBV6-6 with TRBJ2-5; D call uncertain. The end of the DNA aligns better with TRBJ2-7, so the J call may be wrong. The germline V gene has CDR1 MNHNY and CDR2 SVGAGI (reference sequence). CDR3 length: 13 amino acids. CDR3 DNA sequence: TGTGCCAGCAAGAGACCTAGATACTACGAGCAGTACTTC. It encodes CASKRPRYYEQYF.

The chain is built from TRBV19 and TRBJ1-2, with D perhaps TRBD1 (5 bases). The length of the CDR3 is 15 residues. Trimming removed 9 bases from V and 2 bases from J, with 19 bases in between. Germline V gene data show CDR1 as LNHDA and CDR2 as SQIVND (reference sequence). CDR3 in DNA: TGTGCCAGCTCTAAAGAACAGGAGATAAACTATGGCTACACCTTC. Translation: CASSKEQEINYGYTF.

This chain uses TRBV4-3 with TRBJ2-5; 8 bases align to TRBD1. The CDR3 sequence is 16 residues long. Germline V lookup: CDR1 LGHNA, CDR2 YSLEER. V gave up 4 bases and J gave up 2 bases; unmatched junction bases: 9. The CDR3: CASSLLGDRRQETQYF. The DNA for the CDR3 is TGCGCCAGCAGCCTGTTAGGGGACAGGAGACAAGAGACCCAGTACTTC.

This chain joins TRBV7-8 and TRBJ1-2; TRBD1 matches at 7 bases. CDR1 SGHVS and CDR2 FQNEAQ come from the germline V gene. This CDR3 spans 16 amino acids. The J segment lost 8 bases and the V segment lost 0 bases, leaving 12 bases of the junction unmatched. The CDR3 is CASSLADFTQGRGYTF. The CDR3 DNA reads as TGTGCCAGCAGCTTAGCCGACTTCACACAGGGGAGGGGCTACACCTTC.

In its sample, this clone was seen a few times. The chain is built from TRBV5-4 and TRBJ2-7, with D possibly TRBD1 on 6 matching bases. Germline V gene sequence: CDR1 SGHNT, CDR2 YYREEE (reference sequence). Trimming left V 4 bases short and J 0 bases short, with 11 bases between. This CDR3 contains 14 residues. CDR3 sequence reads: CASSPEGDSYEQYF. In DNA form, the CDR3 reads TGTGCCAGCAGCCCCGAGGGGGACTCCTACGAGCAGTACTTC.

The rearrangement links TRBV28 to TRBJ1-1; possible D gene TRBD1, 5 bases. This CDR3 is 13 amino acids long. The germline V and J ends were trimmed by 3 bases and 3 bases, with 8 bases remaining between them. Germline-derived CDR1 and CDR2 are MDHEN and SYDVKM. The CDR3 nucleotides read TGTGCCAGCAGTTTGGGGGAGGACACTGAAGCTTTCTTT. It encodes CASSLGEDTEAFF.

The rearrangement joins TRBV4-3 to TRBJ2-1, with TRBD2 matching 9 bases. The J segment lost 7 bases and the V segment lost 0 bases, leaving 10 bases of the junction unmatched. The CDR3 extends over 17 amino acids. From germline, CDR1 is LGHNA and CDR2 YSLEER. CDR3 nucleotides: TGCGCCAGCAGCCAAGATCGTAAGCGGGAGGTGGGGAATGAGCAGTTCTTC. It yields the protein CASSQDRKREVGNEQFF.

The CDR3 DNA reads TGTGCCAGTAGTATAGGCCAAGGAGGCAATCAGCCCCAGCATTTT. Translating it yields CASSIGQGGNQPQHF. The chain joins TRBV19 to TRBJ1-5; D remains unclear. The V end lost 1 base, the J end lost 2 bases, and 9 bases lay between the germline ends. The CDR3 consists of 15 residues. Looked up from germline, CDR1 is LNHDA and CDR2 is SQIVND (reference sequence).

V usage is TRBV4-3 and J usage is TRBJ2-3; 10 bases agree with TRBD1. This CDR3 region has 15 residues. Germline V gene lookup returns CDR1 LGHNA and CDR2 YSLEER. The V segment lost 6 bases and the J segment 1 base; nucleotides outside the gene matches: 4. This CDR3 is CASSLDRGGTDTQYF. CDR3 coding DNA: TGCGCCAGCAGTCTGGACAGGGGGGGCACAGATACGCAGTATTTT.

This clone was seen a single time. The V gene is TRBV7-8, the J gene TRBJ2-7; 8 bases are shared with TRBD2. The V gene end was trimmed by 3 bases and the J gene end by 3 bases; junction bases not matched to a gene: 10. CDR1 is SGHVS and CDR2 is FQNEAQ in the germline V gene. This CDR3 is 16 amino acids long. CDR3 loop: CASSFIQRERDYEQYF. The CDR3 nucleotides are TGTGCCAGCAGCTTCATTCAGCGGGAGAGAGACTACGAGCAGTACTTC.

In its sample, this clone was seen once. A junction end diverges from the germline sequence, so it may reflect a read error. The CDR3: CASSDTGTGPEQYF. The DNA for the CDR3 is TGTGCCAGCAGCGATACCGGGACAGGGCCCGAGCAGTACTTC. The rearrangement links TRBV5-1 to TRBJ2-7; 9 nucleotides align to TRBD1. Germline CDR1 SGHRS, CDR2 YFSETQ. The CDR3 sequence is 14 residues long.

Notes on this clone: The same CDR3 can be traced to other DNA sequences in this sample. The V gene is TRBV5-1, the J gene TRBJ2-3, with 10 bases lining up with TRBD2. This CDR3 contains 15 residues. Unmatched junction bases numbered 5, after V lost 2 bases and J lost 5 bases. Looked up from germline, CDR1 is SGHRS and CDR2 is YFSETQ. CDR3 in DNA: TGCGCCAGCAGCTTAGCGGGAGGGCCAGGAGATACGCAGTATTTT. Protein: CASSLAGGPGDTQYF.

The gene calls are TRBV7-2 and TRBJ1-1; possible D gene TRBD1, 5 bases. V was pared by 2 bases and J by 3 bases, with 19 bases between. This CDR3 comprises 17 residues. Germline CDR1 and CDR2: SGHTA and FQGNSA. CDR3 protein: CASSLKQAFLSDTEAFF. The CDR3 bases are TGTGCCAGCAGCTTAAAACAGGCATTTCTGTCGGACACTGAAGCTTTCTTT.